The 32 T cell receptor beta chains below all came from one sample that was sequenced in a study of blood T cell repertoires in COVID-19. Measured with immunoSEQ multiplex PCR; TCRdb has only the in-frame clones, and not every one. The sample contains approximately 220,000 clones, roughly 84% of which appear only once. Sequencing input: PBMCs or T cells enriched from blood (not recorded which). The origin of the receptors is a woman aged 40 to 55 who had recovered from COVID-19.

The CDR3 DNA reads TGTGCCACCAGTGATTCCGGGACACCCTCCTACAATGAGCAGTTCTTC. It codes for CATSDSGTPSYNEQFF. The V gene is TRBV24-1, the J gene TRBJ2-1, with a tentative D call TRBD1 (6 bases). Per germline, CDR1 KGHDR and CDR2 SFDVKD. CDR3 length: 16 residues. V lost 2 bases and J lost 0, with 10 bases in between.

This clone occurred many times. The chain carries TRBV6-2 or TRBV6-3 and TRBJ2-3; possible D gene TRBD2, 6 bases. This CDR3 spans 13 amino acids. With 6 bases removed from V and 5 bases from J, the gap between germline ends came to 12 bases. CDR1 and CDR2 from the germline V gene are MNHEY and SVGEGT. CDR3 bases: TGTGCCAGCAGCCGCCCGGGGGAAGATACGCAGTATTTT. This gives the protein CASSRPGEDTQYF.

This clone was seen a handful of times. At the DNA level, this CDR3 is encoded by other sequences in the same sample as well. The rearrangement uses TRBV28 and TRBJ1-2; TRBD1 matches 10 bases. Germline V gene sequence: CDR1 MDHEN, CDR2 SYDVKM. There are 14 residues in the CDR3. Losses at the gene ends were 5 bases for V and 4 bases for J; bases not matched to a gene: 4. The CDR3 loop is CASSRDRGTYGYTF. DNA of the CDR3: TGTGCCAGCAGTCGGGACAGGGGAACCTATGGCTACACCTTC.

The chain carries TRBV10-3 and TRBJ2-3, with a possible D match to TRBD2 (6 bases). V was clipped by 6 bases and J by 4 bases, with 8 bases between them. CDR1 ENHRY and CDR2 SYGVKD come from the germline V gene. CDR3 size: 12 residues. The CDR3 bases are TGTGCCATCAGCGGGGAGGCAGATACGCAGTATTTT. Amino acids: CAISGEADTQYF.

The V gene is TRBV5-1, the J gene TRBJ2-5; no clear D gene. Germline V gene sequence: CDR1 SGHRS, CDR2 YFSETQ. V was pared by 4 bases and J by 4 bases, with 11 bases between. This CDR3 comprises 13 residues. The CDR3 is CASSLFPGETQYF. CDR3 DNA: TGCGCCAGCAGCCTCTTTCCCGGAGAGACCCAGTACTTC. Filled out from reference TRBV5-1 and TRBJ2-5, the complete variable domain reads KAGVTQTPRYLIKTRGQQVTLSCSPISGHRSVSWYQQTPGQGLQFLFEYFSETQRNKGNFPGRFSGRQFSNSRSEMNVSTLELGDSALYLCASSLFPGETQYFGPGTRLLVL.

The gene calls are TRBV18 and TRBJ2-1, with D maybe TRBD2 (6 bases). Germline loops: CDR1 KGHSH, CDR2 LQKENI. Deletions cut 5 bases from V and 11 bases from J, with 13 bases between. This CDR3 is 12 amino acids long. The CDR3 bases are TGTGCCAGCTCAGCGACTAGAGACCAGCAGTTCTTC. Encoded protein: CASSATRDQQFF.

The V and J genes are TRBV3-1 (or the pseudogene TRBV3-2) and TRBJ2-7; 7 bases fit TRBD2. The germline V gene has CDR1 LGHDT and CDR2 YNNKEL (reference sequence). This CDR3 has 16 amino acids. Losses at the gene ends were 3 bases for V and 3 bases for J; bases not matched to a gene: 11. The CDR3 bases are TGTGCCAGCAGCCACCCACTGGGGACTAACCTCTACGAGCAGTACTTC. It yields the protein CASSHPLGTNLYEQYF.

This rearrangement joins TRBV18 to TRBJ1-1; no definite D call. The germline V and J ends were trimmed by 0 bases and 3 bases, with 8 bases remaining between them. Germline V CDR1 and CDR2: KGHSH, LQKENI. The CDR3 runs 14 residues. The CDR3 loop is CASSPPLRDTEAFF. The CDR3 DNA sequence: TGTGCCAGCTCACCACCGTTAAGAGACACTGAAGCTTTCTTT.

This clone was detected once. The chain is built from TRBV5-1 and TRBJ1-1; 7 nucleotides agree with TRBD1. Germline V CDR1 and CDR2: SGHRS, YFSETQ. The ends lost 8 bases at V and 4 bases at J; junction bases unmatched: 11. CDR3 length equals 14 residues. As DNA, the CDR3 is TGCGCCAGTCGGTTGGGACAGCAAGGCACTGAAGCTTTCTTT. It encodes CASRLGQQGTEAFF.

The J gene is TRBJ1-6, the V gene TRBV27, with TRBD1 identical over 9 bases. The V gene end was trimmed by 4 bases and the J gene end by 9 bases; junction bases not matched to a gene: 4. The CDR3 sequence is 14 residues long. The V gene's germline CDR1 is MNHEY and CDR2 SMNVEV (reference sequence). Here the CDR3 reads CASSSGTGSSPLHF. The CDR3 DNA is TGTGCCAGCAGTTCCGGGACAGGGAGTTCACCCCTCCACTTT.

The chain couples TRBV28 to TRBJ2-5; D is unclear. V shed 10 bases and J shed 8 bases, with 5 bases lying between them. CDR1 and CDR2 (germline): MDHEN, SYDVKM. This CDR3 spans 8 amino acids. CDR3 protein: CAIETQYF. CDR3 nucleotides: TGTGCCATAGAAACCCAGTACTTC.

V and J are TRBV15 and TRBJ1-2; possibly TRBD1 for D (6 bases). V lost 3 bases, J lost 1 base, and 12 bases lay in between. Germline CDR1 and CDR2: LNHNV and YYDKDF (reference sequence). The CDR3 loop spans 15 amino acids. The CDR3 DNA reads as TGTGCCACCAGCAGCGACCGACAGGATAACTATGGCTACACCTTC. Translating gives CATSSDRQDNYGYTF. Full variable domain (missing parts from reference TRBV15 and TRBJ1-2): DAMVIQNPRYQVTQFGKPVTLSCSQTLNHNVMYWYQQKSSQAPKLLFHYYDKDFNNEADTPDNFQSRRPNTSFCFLDIRSPGLGDTAMYLCATSSDRQDNYGYTFGSGTRLTVV.

This sequence joins TRBV21-1 and TRBJ2-1; the DNA was not compared with TRBD1, the D call given in the table. TRBV21-1 is shown as a pseudogene. The length of the CDR3 is 12 residues. CDR3 region: CASSGLYNEQFF. The CDR3 bases are TGTGCCAGCAGCGGCCTTTACAATGAGCAGTTCTTC.

This chain uses TRBV5-5 with TRBJ1-1, with TRBD1 matching 8 bases. Germline values: CDR1 SGHKS, CDR2 YYEKEE (reference sequence). CDR3 size: 13 residues. The V segment lost 5 bases and the J segment 6 bases; nucleotides outside the gene matches: 6. This chain's CDR3 is CASRLTGGAEAFF. The CDR3 coding sequence is TGTGCCAGCAGACTTACAGGGGGGGCTGAAGCTTTCTTT.

The V and J genes are TRBV5-1 and TRBJ2-7; 7 bases are shared with TRBD1. Germline V lookup: CDR1 SGHRS, CDR2 YFSETQ. This CDR3 is built from 14 residues. J lost 4 bases, V lost 4 bases, and 8 bases had no gene match. CDR3 nucleotide sequence: TGCGCCAGCAGCCCCGGGACAGCTCAGTACGAGCAGTACTTC. It yields the protein CASSPGTAQYEQYF.

The CDR3: CASSLLAGVGTDTQYF. DNA of the CDR3: TGTGCCAGCAGTTTACTAGCGGGAGTGGGGACAGATACGCAGTATTTT. The chain combines TRBV27 with TRBJ2-3; 10 nucleotides match TRBD2. The V gene's germline CDR1 is MNHEY and CDR2 SMNVEV (reference sequence). The CDR3 is made up of 16 amino acids. After removal of 2 bases from V and 3 bases from J, the junction contained 5 bases not matched to a gene.

The chain uses TRBV2 and TRBJ1-2; a weak D match, TRBD1 (5 bases). The CDR3 spans 13 residues. Germline values: CDR1 SNHLY, CDR2 FYNNEI. Trimming pared 5 bases from V and 2 bases from J, leaving 9 bases between. The CDR3 DNA is TGTGCCAGCAGTAGGGGCATCAACTATGGCTACACCTTC. Protein: CASSRGINYGYTF.

V gene TRBV3-1 (or the pseudogene TRBV3-2) combines with J gene TRBJ2-7; 9 bases map to TRBD2. The trim removed 4 bases at V and 4 bases at J, leaving 8 bases unmatched. The CDR3 sequence is 15 residues long. The germline gives CDR1 LGHDT, CDR2 YNNKEL (reference sequence). CDR3 DNA: TGTGCCAGCAGCCCGGATAGCGGGAGAAGTTACGAGCAGTACGTC. It is translated as CASSPDSGRSYEQYV.

The CDR3 is CASRQGADEKLFF. DNA of the CDR3: TGTGCCAGCAGGCAGGGGGCCGATGAAAAACTGTTTTTT. V is TRBV5-6 and J is TRBJ1-4, with 8 bases aligning to TRBD1. J was trimmed by 6 bases and V by 5 bases; bases with no gene match: 3. CDR3 length equals 13 residues. Germline CDR1 and CDR2: SGHDT and YYEEEE.

The chain carries TRBV6-5 and TRBJ1-5, with 7 bases identical to TRBD1. The CDR3 length is 13 residues. Trimming took 11 bases from V and 3 from J; bases not matched to a gene: 7. Germline CDR1 reads MNHEY; CDR2 reads SVGAGI. CDR3 nucleotides: TGTGCCGGATCACAGGGGAACAATCAGCCCCAGCATTTT. The encoded protein is CAGSQGNNQPQHF.

This chain joins TRBV28 and TRBJ1-5; no reliable D call. V gave up 6 bases and J gave up 11 bases, with 14 bases separating them. The CDR3 runs 12 residues. The V gene's germline CDR1 is MDHEN and CDR2 SYDVKM. The CDR3 loop is CASSRSLGAQHF. CDR3 DNA: TGTGCCAGCAGCCGATCTCTGGGAGCCCAGCATTTT.

V and J are TRBV5-1 and TRBJ2-7; 7 bases align to TRBD2. Germline V gene lookup returns CDR1 SGHRS and CDR2 YFSETQ. The CDR3 spans 15 residues. The V and J ends lost 4 bases and 7 bases, in that order; junction bases with no gene match: 14. The CDR3 sequence: CASSPADGRGGEQYF. Written as DNA, the CDR3 is TGCGCCAGCAGCCCCGCGGACGGCCGGGGAGGGGAGCAGTACTTC.

DNA of the CDR3: TGCGCCAGCAGCCAAGATAACCCAGTGAACACTGAAGCTTTCTTT. Its translation: CASSQDNPVNTEAFF. The V and J genes are TRBV4-3 and TRBJ1-1, with D hard to call. The CDR3 consists of 15 residues. CDR1 is LGHNA and CDR2 is YSLEER in the germline V gene. V shed 0 bases and J shed 0 bases, with 8 bases lying between them.

This chain links TRBV5-6 with TRBJ1-2; weak D call: TRBD1 (5 bases). This CDR3 comprises 15 residues. Trimming cost V 0 bases and J 6 bases, with 15 bases left between them. Per germline, CDR1 SGHDT and CDR2 YYEEEE. The CDR3 bases are TGTGCCAGCAGCTTGGAGGTGGCAGGGCATCATGGCTACACCTTC. This sequence encodes CASSLEVAGHHGYTF.

V and J are TRBV29-1 and TRBJ2-1; 7 bases line up with TRBD2. With V trimmed by 4 bases and J by 3 bases, 6 bases remained unmatched. The CDR3 extends over 14 amino acids. Germline CDR1 reads SQVTM; CDR2 reads ANQGSEA. The CDR3 nucleotides are TGCAGCGTTGGAGCTAGCGGAGTCTACAATGAGCAGTTCTTC. The encoded protein is CSVGASGVYNEQFF.

V usage is TRBV6-5 and J usage is TRBJ2-7; possibly TRBD1 for D (5 bases). CDR3 size: 13 residues. Per the germline V gene, CDR1 is MNHEY and CDR2 is SVGAGI. The ends were cut back, 6 bases at V and 2 bases at J, with 11 bases in the middle. The CDR3 is CASSPLTAYEQYF. In DNA form, the CDR3 reads TGTGCCAGCAGCCCCCTGACAGCCTACGAGCAGTACTTC.

The CDR3 DNA sequence: TGTGCCAGCAGTTCCCCAGGGGCGTCTGGAAACACCATATATTTT. Its protein product is CASSSPGASGNTIYF. The rearrangement links TRBV5-4 to TRBJ1-3; tentative D call: TRBD1 (6 bases). This CDR3 is built from 15 residues. Trimming stripped 5 bases from V and 1 base from J, with 13 bases between. The germline V gene has CDR1 SGHNT and CDR2 YYREEE (reference sequence).

The chain carries TRBV7-2 and TRBJ1-1, with TRBD1 as a possible D gene (6 bases). This CDR3 region has 14 residues. Looked up from germline, CDR1 is SGHTA and CDR2 is FQGNSA. V gave up 1 base and J gave up 7 bases, with 13 bases separating them. CDR3: CASSLVVQGGEAFF. The CDR3 region has the DNA TGTGCCAGCAGCTTAGTGGTACAGGGTGGTGAAGCTTTCTTT.

The chain recombines TRBV27 with TRBJ1-1; possible D gene TRBD1, 6 bases. Germline V lookup: CDR1 MNHEY, CDR2 SMNVEV (reference sequence). V lost 6 bases to trimming and J lost 8 bases, with 19 bases between them. The CDR3 has 14 amino acids. The CDR3 region has the DNA TGTGCCAGCAGCCCAGCCGGGACAAAGGGAGAAGCTTTCTTT. This gives the protein CASSPAGTKGEAFF.

The chain combines TRBV5-4 with TRBJ2-7; D may be TRBD2 (6 bases). The V end lost 4 bases, the J end lost 4 bases, and 21 bases lay between the germline ends. This CDR3 is 16 amino acids long. CDR1 and CDR2 (germline): SGHNT, YYREEE (reference sequence). CDR3 sequence reads: CASSPTGTDRRYEQYV. In DNA form, the CDR3 reads TGTGCCAGCAGCCCAACCGGGACTGACAGAAGATACGAGCAGTACGTC.

The V call is TRBV19, the J call TRBJ1-2; the match to TRBD1 covers 8 bases. The V segment lost 5 bases and the J segment 4 bases; nucleotides outside the gene matches: 15. The CDR3 sequence is 17 residues long. Germline V lookup: CDR1 LNHDA, CDR2 SQIVND (reference sequence). The CDR3 spells CASSGRDRPRFIYGYTF. The CDR3 DNA reads as TGTGCCAGTAGTGGCCGGGACAGGCCCCGTTTCATCTATGGCTACACCTTC.

The chain carries TRBV3-1 (or the pseudogene TRBV3-2) and TRBJ1-3; TRBD1 might be the D (6 bases). The ends were cut back, 4 bases at V and 0 bases at J, with 10 bases in the middle. The CDR3 is 15 residues long. CDR1 is LGHDT, CDR2 YNNKEL, per germline (reference sequence). The CDR3 reads CASSLSGVSGNTIYF. As DNA, the CDR3 is TGTGCCAGCAGCCTATCAGGGGTCTCTGGAAACACCATATATTTT.